This TCR beta chain came from a study of beta chain features in type 1 diabetes. About the research overall: Some 110 million sorted cells were examined across all samples. Study-wide points: Compared to healthy donors, patients appeared to have naive, central memory and Treg TCRB repertoires that were more alike. High-TCR-expressing cells could be over-represented by cDNA sequencing.

Expressed TCRB transcripts were sequenced because the entire RNA isolate underwent reverse transcription. Clones were read by immunoSEQ multiplex PCR, and TCRdb kept only the in-frame ones, dropping some. The sample contains 400,000 to 600,000 clones, about 32% of which appear only once. Isolation of CD4+ naive, central memory, regulatory and stem cell-like memory cells was achieved by sorting via CD45RO/CCR7/CD25/CD127/CD95/CD27. The CDR3 is 13 amino acids. The V gene's germline CDR1 is SNHLY and CDR2 FYNNEI. V was shortened by 1 base and J by 3 bases, with 7 bases between the two germline ends. Regarding this clone: Its antigen is not identified.

The chain recombines TRBV2 with TRBJ2-7, with D maybe TRBD1 (5 bases). The sample comprised naive CD4+ T cells from blood. This receptor was taken from a young man in good health. CDR3 residues: CASSEGGLYEQYF. The CDR3 coding sequence is TGTGCCAGCAGTGAAGGGGGCCTCTACGAGCAGTACTTC.